This T cell receptor (beta chain) was recorded in a study of cytomegalovirus exposure and HLA in healthy donors (dated by TCRdb to about 2017). Regarding the complete study: An earlier analysis of 587 of the donors reported 250 to 350 Gb of sequence data and around 100 million unique TCR beta sequences obtained from approximately 180 million T cells. The study aimed to test whether cataloging public T cell receptors could reveal signatures of past pathogen exposure. Among the roughly 390 genotyped donors, approximately 76% belonged to the genetic ancestry cluster associated with self-reported Caucasian donors. Roughly five DR-DQ haplotypes were handled as single units for association and clustering, since linkage in the cohort was strong. Roughly 300 gigabases of sequencing data and approximately 92 million unique TCR sequences made up an early release that covered several hundred HLA-typed donors. An earlier analysis of approximately 630 of the donors applied high-throughput TCR beta sequencing to assess whether each TCR beta V gene segment acted as functional or pseudogenic. A later genetic analysis used genome-wide SNP genotypes for about three fifths of the roughly 700 donors, treating that subset as a discovery cohort. Class I and class II HLA loci were covered by the typing at four-digit resolution. Every repertoire in the discovery cohort had been generated on one and the same sequencing platform. To study patterns of TCR occurrence, a later analysis re-analyzed previously published TCR beta repertoires from 700 or so donors and added high-resolution HLA genotyping. A separate validation cohort of over 95 different subjects was used in addition to the approximately 670-subject first cohort. The number of typed donors differed by locus: roughly 629-630 for A, B, C, DRB1 and DQB1; about 520 for DQA1; fewer than 610 for DPA1; and about 450 for DPB1. Alongside the repertoire data, information on donor age, sex, ethnicity and CMV serostatus was compiled. High-throughput TCR immunosequencing, statistical association of individual TCRs with disease status, and machine learning were combined to predict cytomegalovirus infection status. The study used immunosequencing to profile the T cell repertoires of approximately 650 subjects and linked those repertoires to cytomegalovirus serostatus. Among some 410 genotyped donors of the cohort, an average of approximately 240,000 unique TCR beta nucleotide sequences was sequenced per donor, of which about 18% were non-productive. The later analysis used no new phenotypic data to find candidate immune exposures, relying instead on TCR beta sequences and their occurrence across donors.

V ends up 0 bases short and J 4 bases short, with an unmatched junction base count of 1. CDR1 and CDR2 are drawn from the germline V gene: SGDLS, YYNGEE. Its CDR3 holds 13 amino acids, cysteine through phenylalanine. Just CDR3 DNA is preserved here, 39 bases in frame from base 1. Results and caveats for the whole study, not just this receptor: HLA typing was unavailable for some donors at each locus, so association tests used only the typed subset. Linkage disequilibrium might explain the correlated functional status among segregating V segments, but an unknown experimental factor could not be ruled out. In a later analysis, HLA-associated TCR beta chains showed more clonal expansion and lower generation probabilities than non-associated chains that were equally common. This cohort had only TCR beta chains sequenced, and the lack of alpha or paired-chain data limited which features could be detected. A cluster of highly shared sequence variants was judged likely to be a technical artifact of the sequencing pipeline. According to a later analysis, parvovirus B19, influenza, CMV and Epstein-Barr virus appeared linked to several top co-occurrence clusters. In a later analysis, most CMV-associated TCR beta chains were found to appear HLA-restricted, with HLA associations seemingly driven largely by CMV exposure. While some public TCRs were present in many individuals, most TCR sequences turned up only very rarely across donors. In a later analysis, the rate of TCR association differed among HLA loci, with DRB1 alleles having the most associated TCRs and HLA-C alleles having the fewest. Sequencing depth was assumed to be roughly uniform across donors in the presence/absence analyses, though that assumption may not hold. When HLA alleles, especially DR and DQ, strongly co-occurred, TCR associations were difficult to assign to individual alleles. The earlier analysis of 450 to 700 of the donors excluded approximately 17 rarely observed V segments, including chromosome 9 orphons, because counts were too low. The study gave a list of over 150 TCR beta chains associated with cytomegalovirus. Because the 87-base-pair reads could not distinguish some IMGT-functional V segments, including TRBV6-2 and TRBV6-3, those segments were excluded. A further reported finding was that TCR beta sequences accurately predicted the HLA-A and HLA-B alleles for most subjects in the first cohort. The classifier was reported to diagnose cytomegalovirus status with high specificity and sensitivity in both the original cohort and the validation cohort. Immune exposure information for the cohort was limited to CMV serostatus. A few of the identified cytomegalovirus-associated TCR beta chains were confirmed in vitro to be specific for cytomegalovirus antigens. According to the authors, the approach could potentially be generalized to other disease states and immunological phenotypes. In a later genetic analysis, fewer N-insertions in productive TCRs were reported among donors in an Asian-associated ancestry cluster than the roughly 710-donor mean. An association between a missense DCLRE1C variant and V-gene and J-gene trimming of TCR beta chains was found in a later genetic analysis and replicated in an independent cohort. A later analysis associated about 16,000 TCR beta sequences with specific HLA alleles at a false discovery rate of 0.05. In an earlier analysis of several hundred of the donors, most TCR beta V segments were observed in productive rearrangements about 90% or about 30% of the time, broadly matching IMGT annotations.

Library prep was done by the immunoSEQ multiplex PCR assay. For the multiplex PCR, a mixture combining 60 forward primers for TCR Vbeta segments and 13 reverse primers for TCR Jbeta segments was used. The CDR3 region of rearranged TCR beta genes was amplified from genomic DNA with a multiplex PCR assay. The Illumina HiSeq System was used to sequence the amplified TCR beta libraries as 87-base-pair reads. The authors processed their data as follows. A later analysis counted tens of millions of unique TCR beta chains across the 550 to 700 repertoires, and roughly 10 million of these chains were shared by at least two donors. Raw reads were error-corrected and collapsed into unique sequences with a nearest-neighbor algorithm that merged closely related sequences to remove PCR and sequencing errors. Alignment of CDR3 sequences to IMGT reference sequences was used to assign V, D and J gene segments. For a sequence to be retained, a match of at least six nucleotides to both a V gene segment and a J gene segment was required. A rearrangement counted as productive if the CDR3 had no stop codons and remained in frame with V and J, and every other rearrangement counted as non-productive. Following IMGT convention, CDR3 was defined as the stretch from the second conserved V-encoded cysteine up to the conserved J-encoded phenylalanine. The earlier analysis of some 600 of the donors excluded sequences that lacked an unambiguous match to a single V gene segment. In an earlier analysis of approximately 560 of the donors, a V segment was called functional when productive rearrangements were above 56.7%, and segregating when the standard deviation between donors exceeded 5%. A statistical classification framework was built to diagnose cytomegalovirus status from the catalog of TCR beta chain sequences. A later analysis assigned V and J genes by comparing TCR nucleotide sequences with IMGT/GENE-DB human TR gene sequences. The TCRdist pipeline was used in a later analysis to assign CDR3 sequences and most-parsimonious VDJ recombination scenarios. In a later analysis, each TCR beta chain was defined by its CDR3 amino acid sequence together with its V-gene family, and reads lacking a unique V-gene family were excluded. A later analysis removed 592 highly shared, low-generation-probability nucleotide sequences to deal with suspected cross-contamination and a sequencing artifact. For each public chain, a later analysis derived a clonal expansion index from normalized ranks of inferred template counts within each repertoire. In a later analysis, generation probabilities were computed using a VDJ recombination model fitted to out-of-frame rearrangements, and the results were checked against IGoR. In a later analysis, hypergeometric tests were used to score TCR-TCR, TCR-HLA and TCR-CMV co-occurrence, with a repertoire-size bias correction applied to TCR pairs. To estimate false discovery rates, a later analysis permuted the HLA or CMV assignments 20 times. In a later analysis, co-occurring TCRs were grouped using DBSCAN, with TCRdist sequence similarity added in when clustering inside HLA-allele-positive subsets. For co-occurrence clustering, repertoires with fewer than 30,000 or more than 120,000 public chains were excluded, along with four or five repertoires with anomalous nucleotide sharing. Here the immuneACCESS table is served through TCRdb, limited to in-frame sequences with V and J called. Missing clones are a known gap in these copies; in checked studies unresolved V genes cover under half, and the rest lacks a known reason. The V and J calls and clone size were taken over from that table, and D and trimming were inferred from the DNA. In all, the sample holds around 160,000 clones, and 80% to 90% of those were seen once. 7.5% to 10% of the sample is held by the ten biggest clonotypes.

As for this clone: The clone's antigen remains unknown. Within one base of it there is no much larger clone, and no base qualities were kept. This sample includes further DNA sequences coding for the same CDR3.

The cohort comprised 670 or so healthy bone marrow donors. At the time of sampling, all cohort members were nominally healthy, though unrecorded immune exposures were likely present. The donor tested CMV seropositive, placing the donor among the 250 to 300 seropositive members of the cohort. Each donor provided a peripheral blood sample, and peripheral blood mononuclear cells were used for TCR beta sequencing. Genomic DNA extraction from the blood cell samples was performed with the Qiagen DNeasy Blood Extraction Kit. Sequencing used PBMCs. This clonotype was obtained from a man aged 18 to 30 in good health and CMV-seropositive. Recombination linked TRBV9 to TRBJ2-7, and TRBD1 matches 7 of the central bases. The nucleotide sequence reads as follows: TGTGCCAGCAGCGTAGGGGACAGTTACGAGCAGTACTTC. It codes for CASSVGDSYEQYF. Reference TRBV9 and TRBJ2-7 genes cover what lies past the CDR3, so the full variable domain is DSGVTQTPKHLITATGQRVTLRCSPRSGDLSVYWYQQSLDQGLQFLIQYYNGEERAKGNILERFSAQQFPDLHSELNLSSLELGDSALYFCASSVGDSYEQYFGPGTRLTVT.